The 31 T cell receptor beta chains in this list originate from one sample, sequenced in a study of T cells in Graves' hyperthyroidism and ophthalmopathy. RNA transcripts yielded amplified TCR beta CDR3 regions. The TCR CDR3 was amplified in a first-round RT-PCR using the HTBI primer set. TCRdb passed the multiplex PCR reads through MiXCR, listing each CDR3 protein once. This sample has a few hundred thousand distinct CDR3 sequences, with approximately 14% found just once. Input material: blood. The receptor set was obtained from a woman aged 25 to 45 with Graves' hyperthyroidism.

This clonotype showed up just a few times. The CDR3 DNA reads as TGCGCCAGCAGACGTACAGGGGGCAGGAACACTGAAGCTTTCTTT. Translation gives CASRRTGGRNTEAFF. The J gene is TRBJ1-1, the V gene TRBV4-1; 9 bases match TRBD1. Germline V gene sequence: CDR1 MGHRA, CDR2 YSYEKL. V trimming: 6 bases; J trimming: 1 base; junction bases outside the gene matches: 6. CDR3 length: 15 amino acids.

This clonotype was recorded at least ten times. The genes are TRBV6-2 or TRBV6-3 and TRBJ2-7; 13 bases agree with TRBD2. The germline V gene encodes CDR1 MNHEY and CDR2 SVGEGT. The CDR3 is made up of 14 amino acids. V lost 6 bases, J lost 4 bases, and 3 bases stayed unmatched. This chain's CDR3 is CASRGLAGQYEQYF. In DNA, the CDR3 is TGTGCCAGCAGGGGACTAGCGGGACAGTACGAGCAGTACTTC.

A note on this clonotype: A read error may explain this, as a much larger clone is one base away. This chain uses TRBV27 with TRBJ1-1, with TRBD1 matching over 12 bases. This CDR3 is 14 amino acids long. Looked up from germline, CDR1 is MNHEY and CDR2 is SMNVEV (reference sequence). CDR3 amino acids: CASSWDRGLTEALF. The CDR3 nucleotides are TGTGCCAGCAGTTGGGACAGGGGGCTTACTGAAGCTCTCTTT.

This clonotype has a count of ten or more. This chain uses TRBV18 with TRBJ2-1; D is unresolved. The germline CDR1 and CDR2 sequences are KGHSH and LQKENI. V lost 8 bases and J lost 0, with 11 bases in between. This CDR3 has 14 amino acids. The CDR3 loop reads CASSPPSSYNEQFF. Here the CDR3 DNA reads TGTGCCAGCAGTCCACCGAGCTCCTACAATGAGCAGTTCTTC.

As to this clonotype: A read error may explain this, as a much larger clone is one base away. The chain has TRBV28 and TRBJ1-6; 9 positions match TRBD1. The CDR3 runs to 16 residues. Germline assignment: CDR1 MDHEN and CDR2 SYDVKM. V lost 5 bases and J lost 9; bases outside the gene matches: 11. CDR3 amino acids: CASSLTGGASISPLHF. CDR3 coding DNA: TGTGCCAGCAGTCTAACAGGGGGCGCCTCAATTTCACCCCTCCACTTT.

This clonotype was counted at least ten times. The chain couples TRBV20-1 to TRBJ1-5; D possibly corresponds to TRBD1 (6 bases). The V end lost 0 bases, the J end lost 1 base, and 10 bases lay between the germline ends. CDR1 and CDR2 from the germline V gene are DFQATT and SNEGSKA (reference sequence). CDR3 size: 15 residues. The CDR3 bases are TGCAGTGCTAGAGATTTGGGGGCGAGCAATCAGCCCCAGCATTTT. This codes for CSARDLGASNQPQHF.

The table lists this clonotype with many counts. This chain connects TRBV12-3 or TRBV12-4 to TRBJ1-1, with a tentative D call TRBD1 (6 bases). The ends were cut back, 6 bases at V and 1 base at J, with 12 bases in the middle. The CDR3 has 14 amino acids. CDR3 amino acids: CASSNGGGNTEAFF. The CDR3 DNA reads TGTGCCAGCAGCAACGGGGGCGGGAACACTGAAGCTTTCTTT.

The chain employs TRBV7-9 and TRBJ2-7; D is uncertain. Trimming took 6 bases from V and 5 from J, leaving 8 bases between them. The CDR3 extends over 11 amino acids. Looked up from germline, CDR1 is SEHNR and CDR2 is FQNEAQ (reference sequence). The CDR3 loop is CASREVNEQYF. The CDR3 nucleotides are TGTGCCAGCAGAGAAGTTAACGAGCAGTACTTC. Filled out from reference TRBV7-9 and TRBJ2-7, the complete variable domain reads DTGVSQNPRHKITKRGQNVTFRCDPISEHNRLYWYRQTLGQGPEFLTYFQNEAQLEKSRLLSDRFSAERPKGSFSTLEIQRTEQGDSAMYLCASREVNEQYFGPGTRLTVT.

V is TRBV9 and J is TRBJ2-7, with D perhaps matching TRBD2 (6 bases). The CDR3 has 15 amino acids. Germline CDR1 is SGDLS and CDR2 is YYNGEE. V was pared by 0 bases and J by 2 bases, with 12 bases between. The CDR3: CASSVGDGGPYEQYF. The CDR3 DNA reads as TGTGCCAGCAGCGTAGGGGATGGAGGGCCCTACGAGCAGTACTTC.

The CDR3 region is CSVEAPGRAREQYF. CDR3 DNA: TGCAGCGTTGAAGCTCCCGGCAGGGCTCGGGAGCAGTACTTC. The chain employs TRBV29-1 and TRBJ2-7; possibly TRBD1 for D (5 bases). The CDR3 covers 14 residues. The V end was cut by 1 base, the J end by 7 bases, with 17 bases between. The germline gives CDR1 SQVTM, CDR2 ANQGSEA.

This clonotype showed up many times. The chain joins TRBV11-2 to TRBJ1-1, with D hard to call. V was trimmed by 1 base and J by 5 bases, leaving 11 bases between them. Per the germline V gene, CDR1 is SGHAT and CDR2 is FQNNGV. CDR3 length: 14 amino acids. The chain's CDR3 is CASSLAVGWTEAFF. DNA for the CDR3: TGTGCCAGCAGCTTAGCGGTTGGTTGGACTGAAGCTTTCTTT.

This clonotype was seen a few times. This chain links TRBV24-1 with TRBJ2-2, with D perhaps matching TRBD1 (6 bases). Trimming removed 5 bases at V and 1 base at J, with 10 bases between. The CDR3 is made up of 15 amino acids. Per germline, CDR1 KGHDR and CDR2 SFDVKD. The CDR3 loop reads CATSGPGQNTGELFF. CDR3 DNA: TGTGCCACCAGTGGCCCGGGACAGAACACCGGGGAGCTGTTTTTT.

This clonotype was seen at least ten times. This chain uses TRBV11-1 with TRBJ1-6; tentatively, D is TRBD1 (5 bases). Trimming removed 3 bases from V and 7 bases from J, with 19 bases in between. Per the germline V gene, CDR1 is SGHAT and CDR2 is FQDESV (reference sequence). This CDR3 is built from 17 residues. Written as DNA, the CDR3 is TGTGCCAGCAGCTTGTTGGGGCCGACAGAGGAGAATTCACCCCTCCACTTT. Residues: CASSLLGPTEENSPLHF. Full variable domain (rest looked up from reference TRBV11-1 and TRBJ1-6): EAEVAQSPRYKITEKSQAVAFWCDPISGHATLYWYRQILGQGPELLVQFQDESVVDDSQLPKDRFSAERLKGVDSTLKIQPAELGDSAMYLCASSLLGPTEENSPLHFGNGTRLTVT.

This clonotype was seen a handful of times. The chain carries TRBV5-6 and TRBJ1-5; D is unresolved. V was cut by 5 bases and J by 5 bases, with 11 bases left in between. Germline V CDR1 and CDR2: SGHDT, YYEEEE. The CDR3 is made up of 13 amino acids. CDR3 nucleotide sequence: TGTGCCAGCAGGAGGGAGGCCCATCAGCCCCAGCATTTT. It translates to CASRREAHQPQHF.

Details on this clonotype: A much bigger clone sits one base away, suggesting this may be a read error. The CDR3 DNA reads as TGTGCCAGCAGCTGGGGTGCCGCGAACGCCGGGGAGCTGTTTTTT. It translates to CASSWGAANAGELFF. The gene calls are TRBV7-2 and TRBJ2-2, with D unresolved. The CDR3 is made up of 15 amino acids. Germline V gene data show CDR1 as SGHTA and CDR2 as FQGNSA.

The genes are TRBV24-1 and TRBJ1-2; D gene ambiguous. The CDR3 length is 15 residues. V was shortened by 5 bases and J by 0 bases, with 12 bases between the two germline ends. Germline V gene sequence: CDR1 KGHDR, CDR2 SFDVKD. CDR3 sequence (DNA): TGTGCCACCAGTGTGCGGGGTCGGACTAACTATGGCTACACCTTC. Its protein is CATSVRGRTNYGYTF.

This clonotype was found many times. V usage is TRBV18 and J usage is TRBJ2-1, with 7 bases lining up with TRBD2. J lost 0 bases, V lost 3 bases, and 5 bases had no gene match. From germline, CDR1 is KGHSH and CDR2 LQKENI. CDR3 length equals 16 residues. The CDR3 sequence is CASSPLGLSSYNEQFF. Written as DNA, the CDR3 is TGTGCCAGCTCACCCCTGGGACTAAGCTCCTACAATGAGCAGTTCTTC. The full variable domain, with the rest looked up from reference TRBV18 and TRBJ2-1, is NAGVMQNPRHLVRRRGQEARLRCSPMKGHSHVYWYRQLPEEGLKFMVYLQKENIIDESGMPKERFSAEFPKEGPSILRIQQVVRGDSAAYFCASSPLGLSSYNEQFFGPGTRLTVL.

This clonotype appeared many times. The chain is built from TRBV24-1 and TRBJ2-1; 9 nucleotides align to TRBD2. The CDR3 consists of 15 residues. The germline gives CDR1 KGHDR, CDR2 SFDVKD. Trimming removed 7 bases from V and 0 bases from J; junction bases left unmatched: 3. CDR3 bases: TGTGCCACCAGGGGTAGCGGGAGCTCCTACAATGAGCAGTTCTTC. It codes for CATRGSGSSYNEQFF.

This clonotype showed up many times. The chain combines TRBV11-2 with TRBJ2-1, with 10 bases that match TRBD2. J gave up 0 bases and V 5 bases, and 13 bases lay outside the gene matches. The length of the CDR3 is 19 residues. Germline V gene data show CDR1 as SGHAT and CDR2 as FQNNGV. Here the CDR3 DNA reads TGTGCCAGCAGCCGAAGACTAGCGGGTCCGGGGGACTCCTACAATGAGCAGTTCTTC. Its protein is CASSRRLAGPGDSYNEQFF.

This clonotype was counted at least ten times. The chain joins TRBV3-1 to TRBJ1-5, with TRBD1 identical over 9 bases. The CDR3 loop spans 15 amino acids. CDR1 is LGHDT, CDR2 YNNKEL, per germline (reference sequence). V lost 1 base to trimming and J lost 6 bases; unmatched junction nucleotides: 4. CDR3 coding DNA: TGTGCCAGCAGCCAAGGGGACAGGGCGATTCAGCCCCAGCATTTT. Its protein is CASSQGDRAIQPQHF.

Many counts were recorded for this clonotype. The V and J genes are TRBV11-2 and TRBJ1-1, with no clear D. This CDR3 contains 12 residues. V lost 3 bases to trimming and J lost 3 bases, with 5 bases between them. Looked up from germline, CDR1 is SGHAT and CDR2 is FQNNGV. This CDR3 is CASSFWDTEAFF. DNA for the CDR3: TGTGCCAGCAGCTTCTGGGACACTGAAGCTTTCTTT.

This clonotype was seen a handful of times. The rearrangement links TRBV4-3 to TRBJ2-1; D is tentatively TRBD1 or TRBD2 (5 bases each). V lost 0 bases to trimming and J lost 3 bases, with 15 bases between them. CDR1 is LGHNA and CDR2 is YSLEER in the germline V gene. This CDR3 comprises 17 residues. CDR3 amino acids: CASSQDLGGGGYNEQFF. The CDR3 DNA follows: TGCGCCAGCAGCCAAGATCTCGGAGGTGGGGGCTACAATGAGCAGTTCTTC.

As DNA, the CDR3 is TGTGCCAGCAGCTCCCGCAGGGTTAACAATGAGCAGTTCTTC. Translating gives CASSSRRVNNEQFF. This rearrangement joins TRBV11-2 to TRBJ2-1, with D perhaps TRBD1 (5 bases). The CDR3 totals 14 residues. V lost 4 bases and J lost 5, with 12 bases in between. Germline values: CDR1 SGHAT, CDR2 FQNNGV.

This clonotype was seen repeatedly, ten times or more. This chain joins TRBV30 and TRBJ2-1; no reliable D call. The CDR3 has 14 amino acids. V lost 0 bases, J lost 5 bases, and 11 bases lay in between. Per germline, CDR1 GTSNPN and CDR2 SVGIG (reference sequence). The CDR3 here is CAWSVRLDDNEQFF. The CDR3 DNA follows: TGTGCCTGGAGTGTGAGGTTGGACGACAATGAGCAGTTCTTC.

This clonotype has ten or more counts. This rearrangement joins TRBV20-1 to TRBJ2-7; perhaps D is TRBD1 or TRBD2 (5 bases each). This CDR3 region has 11 residues. CDR1 DFQATT and CDR2 SNEGSKA come from the germline V gene (reference sequence). Trimming shortened V by 7 bases and J by 1 base, and 8 bases separated the two germline ends. CDR3 sequence: CSVRGSYEQYF. The CDR3 nucleotides read TGCAGTGTGAGGGGATCCTACGAGCAGTACTTC.

This clonotype was counted at least ten times. The chain recombines TRBV6-6 with TRBJ2-5; D ambiguous. Germline V gives CDR1 MNHNY, CDR2 SVGAGI (reference sequence). V lost 2 bases and J 4 bases, leaving 2 bases between the germline ends. The CDR3 runs 11 residues. The CDR3, as DNA: TGTGCCAGCAGTTACGTAGAGACCCAGTACTTC. It is translated as CASSYVETQYF.

This clonotype was recorded at least ten times. The V call is TRBV3-1, the J call TRBJ2-7, with no clear D. Germline V gives CDR1 LGHDT, CDR2 YNNKEL (reference sequence). V lost 6 bases and J lost 4, with 10 bases in between. The CDR3 has 12 amino acids. CDR3 loop: CASSQEPYEQYF. The CDR3, as DNA: TGTGCCAGCAGTCAGGAGCCGTACGAGCAGTACTTC.

This clonotype was found many times. CDR3 in amino acids: CASSSRSGRIGNEQFF. CDR3 in DNA: TGTGCCAGCAGTTCACGTAGCGGGAGAATTGGCAATGAGCAGTTCTTC. This chain joins TRBV6-2 or TRBV6-3 and TRBJ2-1; 9 positions match TRBD2. There are 16 residues in the CDR3. Germline CDR1 reads MNHEY; CDR2 reads SVGEGT. J lost 6 bases, V lost 4 bases, and 10 bases had no gene match.

The chain carries TRBV10-3 and TRBJ2-7; the D call may be TRBD1 or TRBD2 (6 bases each). V lost 6 bases to trimming and J lost 2 bases, with 11 bases between them. From germline, CDR1 is ENHRY and CDR2 SYGVKD. This CDR3 is built from 13 residues. This chain's CDR3 is CAIRAGQPYEQYF. CDR3 nucleotide sequence: TGTGCCATCAGGGCGGGACAACCCTACGAGCAGTACTTC.

In this sample, this clonotype turned up a few times. This rearrangement joins TRBV11-2 to TRBJ2-7, with a tentative D call TRBD2 (5 bases). Per the germline V gene, CDR1 is SGHAT and CDR2 is FQNNGV. The ends were cut back, 2 bases at V and 1 base at J, with 18 bases in the middle. This CDR3 comprises 17 residues. DNA for the CDR3: TGTGCCAGCAGCTTAAGGCGCGGGCAGACTCTATCCTACGAGCAGTACTTC. It yields the protein CASSLRRGQTLSYEQYF.

This clonotype was detected only a few times. The rearrangement joins TRBV7-9 to TRBJ2-1; TRBD1 matches 8 bases. The CDR3 has 15 residues. V shed 5 bases, J shed 2 bases, and the junction held 5 bases outside the gene matches. Germline CDR1 and CDR2: SEHNR and FQNEAQ (reference sequence). CDR3: CASSRQGLTYNEQFF. CDR3 coding DNA: TGTGCCAGCAGCCGACAGGGGCTTACCTACAATGAGCAGTTCTTC.